These 18 T cell receptor beta chains came from one sample sequenced in a study of T cells in Graves' hyperthyroidism and ophthalmopathy. Amplification targeted TCR beta CDR3 regions from RNA transcripts. First-round RT-PCR with HTBI primers amplified the TCR CDR3 region. Via MiXCR, TCRdb re-called the multiplex PCR reads, giving one row per CDR3 protein. The sample holds 360,000 or so distinct CDR3 sequences, over 12% seen once. Input material: blood. The source of these receptors is a woman aged 55-69 years with Graves' ophthalmopathy.

With regard to this clonotype: Given a much more abundant clone one base away, this may be a read error. The rearrangement uses TRBV20-1 and TRBJ2-4, with a tentative D call TRBD1 (6 bases). Trimming took 2 bases from V and 9 from J, leaving 14 bases between them. Germline V gene data show CDR1 as DFQATT and CDR2 as SNEGSKA (reference sequence). The CDR3 consists of 13 residues. The CDR3 coding sequence is TGCAGTGCTAGAAACACAGGGTCGGGCATTCAGTACTTC. Residues: CSARNTGSGIQYF.

This clonotype showed up many times. V usage is TRBV20-1 and J usage is TRBJ2-2; D gene ambiguous. Per the germline V gene, CDR1 is DFQATT and CDR2 is SNEGSKA (reference sequence). V was clipped by 1 base and J by 7 bases, with 10 bases between them. CDR3 length: 13 residues. The CDR3 region is CSARVQQHGELFF. In DNA, the CDR3 is TGCAGTGCTAGAGTCCAGCAACACGGGGAGCTGTTTTTT.

This clonotype was observed at least ten times. The chain carries TRBV29-1 and TRBJ2-5; 12 positions match TRBD2. The CDR3 totals 12 residues. Germline CDR1 and CDR2: SQVTM and ANQGSEA. The junction had 2 bases not matched to a gene; V was cut back by 7 bases and J by 5 bases. The CDR3 here is CSAGLAGETQYF. The CDR3 DNA sequence: TGCAGCGCCGGACTAGCGGGGGAGACCCAGTACTTC.

This clonotype was detected many times. The J gene is TRBJ2-3, the V gene TRBV5-1; a possible D gene is TRBD1 (6 bases). Germline V lookup: CDR1 SGHRS, CDR2 YFSETQ. This CDR3 region has 15 residues. Trimming cost V 0 bases and J 5 bases, with 13 bases left between them. The CDR3 protein is CASSLARGSGDTQYF. For the CDR3, the DNA is TGCGCCAGCAGCTTGGCCAGGGGCTCGGGAGATACGCAGTATTTT. Complete variable domain (other parts from reference TRBV5-1 and TRBJ2-3): KAGVTQTPRYLIKTRGQQVTLSCSPISGHRSVSWYQQTPGQGLQFLFEYFSETQRNKGNFPGRFSGRQFSNSRSEMNVSTLELGDSALYLCASSLARGSGDTQYFGPGTRLTVL.

This clonotype has a count of ten or more. The V gene is TRBV11-2, the J gene TRBJ2-5; maybe TRBD2 (5 bases). The CDR3 sequence is 15 residues long. V lost 0 bases and J lost 5, with 13 bases in between. Germline CDR1 and CDR2: SGHAT and FQNNGV. Here the CDR3 reads CASSLDVGPGETQYF. CDR3 coding DNA: TGTGCCAGCAGCTTAGATGTAGGCCCGGGGGAGACCCAGTACTTC.

The rearrangement links TRBV2 to TRBJ2-7; TRBD2 aligns across 16 bases. The CDR3 totals 17 residues. Germline lookup yields CDR1 SNHLY and CDR2 FYNNEI. The junction had 7 bases not matched to a gene; V was cut back by 6 bases and J by 2 bases. The CDR3 DNA sequence: TGTGCCAGCAGGGCGGGACTAGCGGGAGGGTTAACCTACGAGCAGTACTTC. Translation gives CASRAGLAGGLTYEQYF.

This clonotype was detected ten times or more. CDR3 in DNA: TGTGCCAGCAGTGAGTCAGGGTGGGGAGAGACCCAGTACTTC. Residues: CASSESGWGETQYF. The chain uses TRBV2 and TRBJ2-5; possible D gene TRBD1, 5 bases. CDR1 and CDR2 (germline): SNHLY, FYNNEI. The V gene lost 3 bases and the J gene lost 4 bases, with 12 bases spanning the gap. The CDR3 has 14 amino acids.

This clonotype has ten or more counts. The J gene is TRBJ2-7, the V gene TRBV3-1; D ambiguous. The CDR3 loop spans 13 amino acids. The V gene lost 1 base and the J gene lost 7 bases, with 11 bases spanning the gap. CDR1 and CDR2 (germline): LGHDT, YNNKEL (reference sequence). The CDR3 here is CASSQGEGWEQYF. For the CDR3, the DNA is TGTGCCAGCAGCCAAGGGGAAGGATGGGAGCAGTACTTC.

The V call is TRBV11-3, the J call TRBJ2-3; 14 positions agree with TRBD2. The CDR3 totals 18 residues. V lost 5 bases and J lost 0; bases outside the gene matches: 7. Germline V gives CDR1 SGHNT, CDR2 YENEEA. The CDR3 loop is CASSPKWTSGRSTDTQYF. The CDR3 bases are TGTGCCAGCAGCCCGAAGTGGACTAGCGGGAGGAGCACAGATACGCAGTATTTT.

Many counts were recorded for this clonotype. The chain links TRBV7-2 to TRBJ2-1; 7 bases fit TRBD2. Germline CDR1 SGHTA, CDR2 FQGNSA. CDR3 length: 13 residues. With 2 bases clipped from V and 6 bases from J, the junction kept 1 base outside the gene matches. In nucleotides, the CDR3 is TGTGCCAGCAGCTTACGACTAGCCAATGAGCAGTTCTTC. Its translation: CASSLRLANEQFF.

This clonotype turned up a few times. The J gene is TRBJ1-2, the V gene TRBV27; D perhaps matches TRBD1 (6 bases). The CDR3 has 15 amino acids. V was clipped by 2 bases and J by 5 bases, with 15 bases between them. In germline, CDR1 is MNHEY, CDR2 SMNVEV (reference sequence). The CDR3 reads CASSLRRGAGYGYTF. CDR3 coding DNA: TGTGCCAGCAGTTTACGGAGGGGGGCGGGATATGGCTACACCTTC.

This clonotype was picked up many times. The chain combines TRBV12-3 or TRBV12-4 with TRBJ1-1; D remains ambiguous. This CDR3 is 13 amino acids long. Trimming shortened V by 3 bases and J by 5 bases, and 10 bases separated the two germline ends. Written as DNA, the CDR3 is TGTGCCAGCAGTTTTCAGGAAGGAACTGAAGCTTTCTTT. It yields the protein CASSFQEGTEAFF.

Many counts were recorded for this clonotype. The chain is built from TRBV6-7 and TRBJ2-7; 7 nucleotides match TRBD1. TRBV6-7 counts as an open reading frame of uncertain function. The trim removed 0 bases at V and 6 bases at J, leaving 35 bases unmatched. This CDR3 contains 24 residues. The CDR3 DNA follows: TGTGCCAGCAGTTACTCGACGGTGGGGTACAGCCTTCGAGGCCAACCCCAGGGGGATGGCGAGCAGTACTTC. Protein: CASSYSTVGYSLRGQPQGDGEQYF.

This clonotype was found many times. This chain links TRBV5-6 with TRBJ2-7; 9 bases align to TRBD2. Per the germline V gene, CDR1 is SGHDT and CDR2 is YYEEEE. This CDR3 is built from 14 residues. Trimming took 4 bases from V and 5 from J; bases not matched to a gene: 7. Written as DNA, the CDR3 is TGTGCCAGCAGCACGGGACTAGCAAGCCACGAGCAGTACTTC. Translation gives CASSTGLASHEQYF.

This clonotype showed up many times. The V gene is TRBV6-1, the J gene TRBJ2-3; TRBD2 matches at 7 bases. Trimming took 6 bases from V and 2 from J; bases not matched to a gene: 11. Germline CDR1 reads MNHNS; CDR2 reads SASEGT. The CDR3 has 16 amino acids. The CDR3 sequence is CASRPRLAAVTDTQYF. For the CDR3, the DNA is TGTGCCAGCAGACCCCGACTAGCCGCCGTCACAGATACGCAGTATTTT.

This clonotype was picked up many times. Here the CDR3 DNA reads TGCGCCAGCATCTCTATTTCTCCAACTGAAGGGGCCAACGTCCTGACTTTC. Its translation: CASISISPTEGANVLTF. The V and J genes are TRBV5-1 and TRBJ2-6; D is uncertain. This CDR3 has 17 residues. Germline assignment: CDR1 SGHRS and CDR2 YFSETQ. Trimming pared 6 bases from V and 4 bases from J, leaving 20 bases between.

This clonotype was recorded many times. V gene TRBV7-9 combines with J gene TRBJ2-7; D may be TRBD2 (6 bases). This CDR3 region has 14 residues. Germline lookup yields CDR1 SEHNR and CDR2 FQNEAQ (reference sequence). V lost 6 bases and J lost 0, with 12 bases in between. CDR3 sequence: CASSDQRVSYEQYF. The CDR3 coding sequence is TGTGCCAGCAGTGATCAGCGGGTCTCCTACGAGCAGTACTTC.

The chain joins TRBV7-3 to TRBJ2-5; D not resolved. From germline, CDR1 is SGHTA and CDR2 FQGTGA. There are 16 residues in the CDR3. V lost 2 bases and J 5 bases, leaving 18 bases between the germline ends. CDR3: CASSLDPGRNGETQYF. CDR3 bases: TGTGCCAGCAGCTTAGATCCGGGTCGGAATGGGGAGACCCAGTACTTC.